The rows below give T cell receptor beta chains drawn from one sample of a study of identical twins. TCRdb re-called the 5' RACE reads through MiXCR, storing one row per CDR3 protein. The repertoire holds 450,000 to 500,000 distinct CDR3 sequences, with roughly an eighth as singletons. This same sample was also part of a study on yellow fever vaccine responses in identical twins.

What was sequenced was CD4+ T cells sorted from blood. Source of these receptors: a woman aged 18-35 years in good health. The CDR3 runs from the conserved cysteine through the conserved F or W. Fields, in order: V gene, CDR3 protein.

V gene: TRBV7-9; CDR3 protein: CASSLGGTGPSSYEQYF
V gene: TRBV4-2; CDR3 protein: CASSQDSLEYEQFF
V gene: TRBV14; CDR3 protein: CASSQYDTQYF
V gene: TRBV12-3/TRBV12-4; CDR3 protein: CASSNRGRGDNEQFF
V gene: TRBV5-8; CDR3 protein: CASSLAGAGGVYF
V gene: TRBV20-1; CDR3 protein: CSAIPPTSGAGYTF
V gene: TRBV7-2; CDR3 protein: CASSLGGPYMEQFF
V gene: TRBV5-1; CDR3 protein: CASSPGLAGPGDTQYF
V gene: TRBV15; CDR3 protein: CATSRGTGLGNEQFF
V gene: TRBV20-1; CDR3 protein: CSASGLALSYNEQFF
V gene: TRBV9; CDR3 protein: CASSFLAEFDEQFF
V gene: TRBV11-2; CDR3 protein: CASSLGTRFNEQFF
V gene: TRBV12-3/TRBV12-4; CDR3 protein: CASSSDGSAGETQYF
V gene: TRBV20-1; CDR3 protein: CSARDGDRVGFEQFF
V gene: TRBV7-2; CDR3 protein: CATLPGLAGREQYF
V gene: TRBV5-6; CDR3 protein: CASSTTGISGANVLTF
V gene: TRBV7-2; CDR3 protein: CASSLGSRGQGQETQYF
V gene: TRBV5-1; CDR3 protein: CASRLNAGGAQETQYF
V gene: TRBV11-2; CDR3 protein: CASSRQGYGYTF
V gene: TRBV18; CDR3 protein: CASSPWQRRPDNEQFF
V gene: TRBV20-1; CDR3 protein: CSARDPVGGRRSYEQYF
V gene: TRBV20-1; CDR3 protein: CSARGQDPSSYNEQFF
V gene: TRBV29-1; CDR3 protein: CSVGGTLDTQYF
V gene: TRBV12-3/TRBV12-4; CDR3 protein: CASRQGSTGELFF
V gene: TRBV20-1; CDR3 protein: CSARPLLSSYEQYF
V gene: TRBV9; CDR3 protein: CASSGVRSGRALNEQFF
V gene: TRBV7-8; CDR3 protein: CASSSLGGADQPQHF
V gene: TRBV11-3; CDR3 protein: CASSEGPNNEQFF
V gene: TRBV28; CDR3 protein: CASRSGTESSYVQYF
V gene: TRBV28; CDR3 protein: CASSQGMEPQHF
V gene: TRBV27; CDR3 protein: CASSFFAGGYSYNEQFF
V gene: TRBV6-2/TRBV6-3; CDR3 protein: CASGEAKSSYNEQFF
V gene: TRBV12-3/TRBV12-4; CDR3 protein: CASSIGLYGYTF
V gene: TRBV5-5; CDR3 protein: CASSLSLTSNEQFF
V gene: TRBV24-1; CDR3 protein: CATSEAPGQGSETQYF